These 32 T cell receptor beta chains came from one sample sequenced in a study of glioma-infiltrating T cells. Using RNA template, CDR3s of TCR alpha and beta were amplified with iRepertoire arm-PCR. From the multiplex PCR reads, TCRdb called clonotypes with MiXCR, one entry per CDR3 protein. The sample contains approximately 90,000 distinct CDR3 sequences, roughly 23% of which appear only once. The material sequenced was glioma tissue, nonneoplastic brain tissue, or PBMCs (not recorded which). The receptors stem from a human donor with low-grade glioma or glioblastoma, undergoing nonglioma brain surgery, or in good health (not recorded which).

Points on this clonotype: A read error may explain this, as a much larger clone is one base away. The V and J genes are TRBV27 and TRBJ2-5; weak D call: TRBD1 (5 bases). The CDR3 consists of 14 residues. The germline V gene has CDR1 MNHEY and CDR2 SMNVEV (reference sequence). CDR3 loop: CASSQALTGETKYF. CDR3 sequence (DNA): TGTGCCAGCAGCCAAGCCTTAACAGGAGAGACCAAGTACTTC.

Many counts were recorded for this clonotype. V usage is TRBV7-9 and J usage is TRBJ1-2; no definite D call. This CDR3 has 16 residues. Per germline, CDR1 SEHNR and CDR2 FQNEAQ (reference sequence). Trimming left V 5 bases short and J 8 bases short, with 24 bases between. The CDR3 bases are TGTGCCAGCAGCCACCCTTCCTCCACTCGGGCAGGAGGCTACACCTTC. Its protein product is CASSHPSSTRAGGYTF.

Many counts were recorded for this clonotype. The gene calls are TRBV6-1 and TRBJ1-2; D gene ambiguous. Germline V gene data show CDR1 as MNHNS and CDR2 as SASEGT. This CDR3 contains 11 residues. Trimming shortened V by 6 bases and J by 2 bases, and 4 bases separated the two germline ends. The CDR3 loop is CASSYNYGYTF. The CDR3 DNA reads TGTGCCAGCAGCTACAACTATGGCTACACCTTC.

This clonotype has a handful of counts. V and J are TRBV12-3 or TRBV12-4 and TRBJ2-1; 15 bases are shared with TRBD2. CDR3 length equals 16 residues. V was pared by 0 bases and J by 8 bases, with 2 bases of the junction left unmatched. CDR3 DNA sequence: TGTGCCAGCAGTTTAGCGGGGACTAGCGGGAGGCATGAGCAGTTCTTC. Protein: CASSLAGTSGRHEQFF.

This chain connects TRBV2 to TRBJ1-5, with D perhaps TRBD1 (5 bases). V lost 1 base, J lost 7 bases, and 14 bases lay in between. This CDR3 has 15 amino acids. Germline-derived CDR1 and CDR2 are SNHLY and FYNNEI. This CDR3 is CASSEVSGTHQPQHF. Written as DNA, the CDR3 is TGTGCCAGCAGTGAAGTGTCAGGGACCCACCAGCCCCAGCATTTT.

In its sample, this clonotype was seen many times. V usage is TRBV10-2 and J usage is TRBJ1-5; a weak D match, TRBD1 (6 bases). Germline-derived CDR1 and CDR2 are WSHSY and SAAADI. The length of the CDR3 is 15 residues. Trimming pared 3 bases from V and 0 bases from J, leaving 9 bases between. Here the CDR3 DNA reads TGCGCCAGCAGTGAAGGACAGCATAGCAATCAGCCCCAGCATTTT. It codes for CASSEGQHSNQPQHF.

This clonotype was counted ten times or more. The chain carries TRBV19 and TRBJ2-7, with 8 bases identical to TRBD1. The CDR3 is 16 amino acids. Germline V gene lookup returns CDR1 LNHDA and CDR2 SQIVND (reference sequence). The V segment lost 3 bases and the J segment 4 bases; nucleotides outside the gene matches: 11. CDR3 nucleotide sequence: TGTGCCAGTAGTATTCCTGTTGGGACAGGTAAATACGAGCAGTACTTC. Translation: CASSIPVGTGKYEQYF. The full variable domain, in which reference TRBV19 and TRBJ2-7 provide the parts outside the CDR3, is DGGITQSPKYLFRKEGQNVTLSCEQNLNHDAMYWYRQDPGQGLRLIYYSQIVNDFQKGDIAEGYSVSREKKESFPLTVTSAQKNPTAFYLCASSIPVGTGKYEQYFGPGTRLTVT.

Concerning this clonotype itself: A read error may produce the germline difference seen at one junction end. CDR3 sequence (DNA): TGTGCCAACAGCTTAACCGGGACAGGAATGGATACGCAGTATTTT. It is translated as CANSLTGTGMDTQYF. V gene TRBV7-9 combines with J gene TRBJ2-3, with 8 bases lining up with TRBD1. Germline V CDR1 and CDR2: SEHNR, FQNEAQ (reference sequence). The CDR3 length is 15 residues.

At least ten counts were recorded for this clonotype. The chain's CDR3 is CASSSQGNQPQHF. CDR3 nucleotide sequence: TGCGCCAGCAGCTCGCAGGGGAATCAGCCCCAGCATTTT. The V gene is TRBV4-1, the J gene TRBJ1-5; tentative D call: TRBD1 (6 bases). The CDR3 extends over 13 amino acids. Trimming took 5 bases from V and 4 from J, leaving 9 bases between them. Germline V gene lookup returns CDR1 MGHRA and CDR2 YSYEKL.

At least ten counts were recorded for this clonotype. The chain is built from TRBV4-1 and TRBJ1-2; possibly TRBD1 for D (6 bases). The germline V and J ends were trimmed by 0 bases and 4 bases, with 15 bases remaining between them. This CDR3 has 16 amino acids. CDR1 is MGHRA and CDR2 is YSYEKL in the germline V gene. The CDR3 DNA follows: TGCGCCAGCAGCCAAGATAGGCAGGGGTCTTCCTATGGCTACACCTTC. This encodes CASSQDRQGSSYGYTF.

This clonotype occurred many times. Here the CDR3 DNA reads TGCAGTGCTAGAGGCCAGGGGGCTAACTATGGCTACACCTTC. Residues: CSARGQGANYGYTF. This chain uses TRBV20-1 with TRBJ1-2; TRBD1 matches at 7 bases. Germline trimming cut 1 base from V and 0 bases from J; bases unmatched to any gene: 2. The CDR3 runs to 14 residues. Germline V gene data show CDR1 as DFQATT and CDR2 as SNEGSKA (reference sequence).

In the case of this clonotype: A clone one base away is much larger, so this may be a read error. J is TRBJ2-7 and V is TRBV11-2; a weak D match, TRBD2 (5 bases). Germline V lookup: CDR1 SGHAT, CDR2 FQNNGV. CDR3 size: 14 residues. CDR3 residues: CAGSLLGQNYEQYF. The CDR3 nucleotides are TGTGCCGGCAGCTTACTAGGCCAGAATTACGAGCAGTACTTC.

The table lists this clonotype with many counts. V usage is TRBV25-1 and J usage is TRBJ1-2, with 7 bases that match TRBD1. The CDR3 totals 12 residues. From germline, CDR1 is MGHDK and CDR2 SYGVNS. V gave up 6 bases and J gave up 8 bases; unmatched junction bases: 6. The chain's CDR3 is CASRDRDMGYTF. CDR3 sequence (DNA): TGTGCCAGCAGAGACAGGGACATGGGCTACACCTTC.

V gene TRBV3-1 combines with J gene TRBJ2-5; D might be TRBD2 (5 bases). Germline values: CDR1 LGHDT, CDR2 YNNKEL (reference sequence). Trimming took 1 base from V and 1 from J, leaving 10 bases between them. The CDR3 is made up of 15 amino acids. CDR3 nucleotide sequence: TGTGCCAGCAGCCAAGGCAGACTACGCCAAGAGACCCAGTACTTC. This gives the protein CASSQGRLRQETQYF.

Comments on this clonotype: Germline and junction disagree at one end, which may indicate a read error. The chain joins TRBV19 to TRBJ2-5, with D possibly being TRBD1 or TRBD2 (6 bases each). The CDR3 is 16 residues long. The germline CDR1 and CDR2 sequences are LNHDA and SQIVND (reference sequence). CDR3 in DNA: TGTGCCAGTAGTATAGGGGGGGCTCGAGGCCAAGAGACCCGGTACTTC. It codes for CASSIGGARGQETRYF.

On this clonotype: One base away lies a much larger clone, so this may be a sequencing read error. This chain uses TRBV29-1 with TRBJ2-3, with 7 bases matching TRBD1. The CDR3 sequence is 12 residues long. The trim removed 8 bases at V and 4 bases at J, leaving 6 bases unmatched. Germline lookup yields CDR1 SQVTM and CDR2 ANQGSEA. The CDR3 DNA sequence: TGCAGCACGACAGGGTTCGCAGATACGCAGTATTTT. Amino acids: CSTTGFADTQYF.

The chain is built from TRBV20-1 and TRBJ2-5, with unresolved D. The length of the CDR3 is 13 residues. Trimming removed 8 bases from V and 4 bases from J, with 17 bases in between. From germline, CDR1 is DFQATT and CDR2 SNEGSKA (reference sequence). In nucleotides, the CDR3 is TGCAGTCCCTTAGAGCCCCGCACAGAGACCCAGTACTTC. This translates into CSPLEPRTETQYF.

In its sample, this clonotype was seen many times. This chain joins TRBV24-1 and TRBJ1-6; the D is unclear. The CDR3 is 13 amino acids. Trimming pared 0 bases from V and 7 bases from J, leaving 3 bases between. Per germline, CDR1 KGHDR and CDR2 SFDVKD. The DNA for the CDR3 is TGTGCCACCAGTGATTTGTCGAATTCACCCCTCCACTTT. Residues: CATSDLSNSPLHF.

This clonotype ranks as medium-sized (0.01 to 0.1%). DNA for the CDR3: TGCAGTGCTACTAGGAGCTCCTACGAGCAGTACTTC. The encoded protein is CSATRSSYEQYF. This chain joins TRBV20-1 and TRBJ2-7; no firm D call. CDR3 length: 12 residues. Germline V gene data show CDR1 as DFQATT and CDR2 as SNEGSKA (reference sequence). Between the trimmed V and J ends, which lost 4 bases and 0 bases, there was a span of 7 bases.

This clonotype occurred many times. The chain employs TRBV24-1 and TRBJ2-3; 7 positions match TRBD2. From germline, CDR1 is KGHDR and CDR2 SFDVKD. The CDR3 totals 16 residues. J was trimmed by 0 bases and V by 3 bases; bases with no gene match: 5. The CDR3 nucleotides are TGTGCCACCAGTGATCCTAGCGGAGCCAGCACAGATACGCAGTATTTT. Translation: CATSDPSGASTDTQYF.

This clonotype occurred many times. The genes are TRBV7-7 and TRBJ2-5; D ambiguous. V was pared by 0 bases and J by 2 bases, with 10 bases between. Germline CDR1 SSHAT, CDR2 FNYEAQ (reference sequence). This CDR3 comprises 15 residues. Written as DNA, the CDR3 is TGTGCCAGCAGCTTAGCGCGTACACCTCAAGAGACCCAGTACTTC. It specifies CASSLARTPQETQYF.

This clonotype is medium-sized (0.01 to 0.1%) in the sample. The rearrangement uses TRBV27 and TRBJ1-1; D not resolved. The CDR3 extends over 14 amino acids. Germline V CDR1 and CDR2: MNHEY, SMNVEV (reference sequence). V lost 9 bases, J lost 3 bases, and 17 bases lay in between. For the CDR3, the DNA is TGTGCCAGTGATACGACGGAGCTTGACACTGAAGCTTTCTTT. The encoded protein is CASDTTELDTEAFF.

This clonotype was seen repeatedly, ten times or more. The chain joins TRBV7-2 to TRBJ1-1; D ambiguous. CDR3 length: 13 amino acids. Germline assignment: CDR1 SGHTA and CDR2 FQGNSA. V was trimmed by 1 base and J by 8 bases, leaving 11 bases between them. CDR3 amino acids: CASSLVSDSEAFF. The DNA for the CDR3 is TGTGCCAGCAGCTTAGTGTCAGACTCCGAAGCTTTCTTT.

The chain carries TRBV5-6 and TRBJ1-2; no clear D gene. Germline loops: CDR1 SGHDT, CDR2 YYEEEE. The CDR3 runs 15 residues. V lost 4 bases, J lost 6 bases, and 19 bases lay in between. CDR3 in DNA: TGTGCCAGCAGCCCCTCCGGTGGCCGCGGGCATGGCTACACCTTC. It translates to CASSPSGGRGHGYTF.

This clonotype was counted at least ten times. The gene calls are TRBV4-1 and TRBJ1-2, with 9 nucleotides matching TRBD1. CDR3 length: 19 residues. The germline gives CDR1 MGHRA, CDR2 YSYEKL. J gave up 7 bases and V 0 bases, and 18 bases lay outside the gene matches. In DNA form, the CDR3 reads TGCGCCAGCAGCCAAGAACGAGTGGGACAGGGACGATGGAACCTTGGCTACACCTTC. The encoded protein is CASSQERVGQGRWNLGYTF.

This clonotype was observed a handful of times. CDR3 protein: CASSGPGASGRYNEQFF. As DNA, the CDR3 is TGTGCCAGCAGTGGCCCCGGAGCTAGCGGGAGATACAATGAGCAGTTCTTC. This sequence joins TRBV2 and TRBJ2-1; 10 bases map to TRBD2. Germline CDR1 SNHLY, CDR2 FYNNEI. The CDR3 consists of 17 residues. Trimming took 4 bases from V and 4 from J; bases not matched to a gene: 10.

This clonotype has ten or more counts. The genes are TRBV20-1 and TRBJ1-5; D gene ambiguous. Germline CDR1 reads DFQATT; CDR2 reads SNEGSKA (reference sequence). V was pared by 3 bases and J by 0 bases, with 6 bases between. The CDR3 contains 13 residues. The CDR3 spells CSASVGSNQPQHF. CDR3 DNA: TGCAGTGCTAGTGTGGGTAGCAATCAGCCCCAGCATTTT.

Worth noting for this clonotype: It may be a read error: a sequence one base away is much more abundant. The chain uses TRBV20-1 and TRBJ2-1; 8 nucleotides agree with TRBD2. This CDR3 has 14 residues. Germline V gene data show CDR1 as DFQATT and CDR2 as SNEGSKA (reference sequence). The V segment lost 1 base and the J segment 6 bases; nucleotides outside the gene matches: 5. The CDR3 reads CSARAGGACNEQFF. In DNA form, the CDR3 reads TGCAGTGCTAGAGCGGGAGGGGCCTGCAATGAGCAGTTCTTC.

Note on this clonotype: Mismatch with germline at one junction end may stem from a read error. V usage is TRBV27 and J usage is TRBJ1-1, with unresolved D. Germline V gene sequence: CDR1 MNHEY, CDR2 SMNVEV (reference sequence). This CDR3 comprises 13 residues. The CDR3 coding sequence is TGTGCCAGCAGTTTGAGGCGGGGAACTGAAGATTTTTTT. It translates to CASSLRRGTEDFF.

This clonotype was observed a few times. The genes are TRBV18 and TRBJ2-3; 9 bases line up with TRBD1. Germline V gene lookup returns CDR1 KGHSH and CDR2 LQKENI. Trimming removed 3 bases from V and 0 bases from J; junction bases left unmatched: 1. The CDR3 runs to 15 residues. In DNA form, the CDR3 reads TGTGCCAGCTCACCCGGGACAGGGAGCACAGATACGCAGTATTTT. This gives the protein CASSPGTGSTDTQYF. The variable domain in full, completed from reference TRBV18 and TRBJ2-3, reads NAGVMQNPRHLVRRRGQEARLRCSPMKGHSHVYWYRQLPEEGLKFMVYLQKENIIDESGMPKERFSAEFPKEGPSILRIQQVVRGDSAAYFCASSPGTGSTDTQYFGPGTRLTVL.

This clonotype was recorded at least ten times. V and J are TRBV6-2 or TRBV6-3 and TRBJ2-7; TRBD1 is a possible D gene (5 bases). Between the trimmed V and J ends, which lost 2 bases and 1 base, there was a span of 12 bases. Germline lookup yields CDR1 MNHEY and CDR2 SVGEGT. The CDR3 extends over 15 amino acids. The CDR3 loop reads CASSYARVTSYEQYF. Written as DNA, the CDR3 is TGTGCCAGCAGTTACGCCAGGGTGACATCCTACGAGCAGTACTTC.

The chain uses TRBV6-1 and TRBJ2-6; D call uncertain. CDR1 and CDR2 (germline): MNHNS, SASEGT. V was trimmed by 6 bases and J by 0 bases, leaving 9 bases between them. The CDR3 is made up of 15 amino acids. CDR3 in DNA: TGTGCCAGCAGCCCCCCCCACTCTGGGGCCAACGTCCTGACTTTC. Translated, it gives CASSPPHSGANVLTF.